A single sample gave rise to the 21 T cell receptor beta chains below, sequenced in a study of blood T cell repertoires in COVID-19. The table came from immunoSEQ multiplex PCR; TCRdb's copy has only in-frame clones and leaves some out. The table includes 150,000 to 200,000 clones, over 70% detected once. Sequencing used PBMCs or T cells enriched from blood (not recorded which). These receptors were taken from a man aged 45-60 years who had recovered from COVID-19.

The chain carries TRBV28 and TRBJ2-4; D is ambiguous. Trimming removed 7 bases from V and 3 bases from J, with 10 bases in between. The CDR3 runs 13 residues. The germline gives CDR1 MDHEN, CDR2 SYDVKM. The CDR3 loop is CASNQVSKNIQYF. In DNA, the CDR3 is TGTGCCAGCAATCAGGTCAGCAAAAACATTCAGTACTTC.

Comments on this clone: The same CDR3 also results from other DNA sequences found in this sample. The CDR3 coding sequence is TGCGCCAGCAGCTTACAGGGGGGGTACGAGCAGTACTTC. Its translation is CASSLQGGYEQYF. The chain combines TRBV5-1 with TRBJ2-7; possibly TRBD1 for D (8 bases). Trimming took 2 bases from V and 4 from J, leaving 10 bases between them. Germline-derived CDR1 and CDR2 are SGHRS and YFSETQ. CDR3 size: 13 residues.

V is TRBV7-2 and J is TRBJ1-1; D remains unclear. Trimming pared 2 bases from V and 1 base from J, leaving 5 bases between. The CDR3 runs to 13 residues. Germline CDR1 reads SGHTA; CDR2 reads FQGNSA. The CDR3, as DNA: TGTGCCAGCAGCTTAAGCTGGAACACTGAAGCTTTCTTT. Translated: CASSLSWNTEAFF. The entire variable domain, with the rest obtained from reference TRBV7-2 and TRBJ1-1, is as follows: GAGVSQSPSNKVTEKGKDVELRCDPISGHTALYWYRQSLGQGLEFLIYFQGNSAPDKSGLPSDRFSAERTGGSVSTLTIQRTQQEDSAVYLCASSLSWNTEAFFGQGTRLTVV.

V is TRBV15 and J is TRBJ2-7; D is unresolved. The CDR3 spans 13 residues. The V and J ends lost 0 bases and 3 bases respectively, with 6 bases between them. Germline values: CDR1 LNHNV, CDR2 YYDKDF (reference sequence). This CDR3 reads CATSRDQRYEQYF. The CDR3 DNA reads TGTGCCACCAGCAGAGATCAGCGCTACGAGCAGTACTTC. Full variable domain (remainder filled in from reference TRBV15 and TRBJ2-7): DAMVIQNPRYQVTQFGKPVTLSCSQTLNHNVMYWYQQKSSQAPKLLFHYYDKDFNNEADTPDNFQSRRPNTSFCFLDIRSPGLGDTAMYLCATSRDQRYEQYFGPGTRLTVT.

This rearrangement joins TRBV5-1 to TRBJ1-6; 7 nucleotides match TRBD1. Germline lookup yields CDR1 SGHRS and CDR2 YFSETQ. This CDR3 is built from 15 residues. J gave up 6 bases and V 0 bases, and 3 bases lay outside the gene matches. The CDR3 sequence is CASSLGDSVNSPLHF. The CDR3, as DNA: TGCGCCAGCAGCTTGGGGGACAGCGTTAATTCACCCCTCCACTTT.

The chain employs TRBV3-1 (or the pseudogene TRBV3-2) and TRBJ1-2, with D possibly being TRBD1 (6 bases). The CDR3 runs to 17 residues. The V gene's germline CDR1 is LGHDT and CDR2 YNNKEL (reference sequence). Between the trimmed V and J ends, which lost 4 bases and 4 bases, there was a span of 22 bases. The CDR3 loop is CASSRILARGPRYGYTF. The CDR3 DNA is TGTGCCAGCAGCCGCATCCTCGCCAGGGGTCCTCGCTATGGCTACACCTTC.

The chain combines TRBV7-8 with TRBJ2-7, with D perhaps matching TRBD2 (6 bases). Between the trimmed V and J ends, which lost 4 bases and 4 bases, there was a span of 11 bases. CDR1 is SGHVS, CDR2 FQNEAQ, per germline. The CDR3 contains 13 residues. The CDR3 DNA reads as TGTGCCAGCAGCTATGGGGGGTCTTACGAGCAGTACTTC. Its translation: CASSYGGSYEQYF.

This clone was detected only a few times. The chain recombines TRBV7-8 with TRBJ1-2; a possible D gene is TRBD1 (5 bases). V gave up 5 bases and J gave up 2 bases, with 15 bases separating them. The CDR3 totals 15 residues. The germline gives CDR1 SGHVS, CDR2 FQNEAQ. The CDR3: CASSPREGKNYGYTF. CDR3 DNA sequence: TGTGCCAGCAGCCCCAGGGAGGGGAAGAACTATGGCTACACCTTC.

The genes are TRBV18 and TRBJ2-7; weak D call: TRBD1 (6 bases). The CDR3 runs 13 residues. Germline CDR1 reads KGHSH; CDR2 reads LQKENI. V was shortened by 8 bases and J by 1 base, with 12 bases between the two germline ends. The CDR3, as DNA: TGTGCCAGCCTCACAGGGAATTCCTACGAGCAGTACTTC. It specifies CASLTGNSYEQYF.

The genes are TRBV28 and TRBJ2-7, with 7 bases fitting TRBD2. V lost 4 bases to trimming and J lost 3 bases; unmatched junction nucleotides: 9. The CDR3 loop spans 15 amino acids. Germline CDR1 and CDR2: MDHEN and SYDVKM. The CDR3 loop reads CASSSSWSGDYEQYF. As DNA, the CDR3 is TGTGCCAGCAGTTCGTCTTGGAGCGGGGACTACGAGCAGTACTTC.

The V gene is TRBV28, the J gene TRBJ2-7; no firm D call. V was shortened by 3 bases and J by 1 base, with 22 bases between the two germline ends. The length of the CDR3 is 18 residues. The germline gives CDR1 MDHEN, CDR2 SYDVKM. The CDR3 sequence is CASSFPRLATGRSYEQYF. CDR3 sequence (DNA): TGTGCCAGCAGTTTCCCCCGTCTCGCCACGGGTCGATCCTACGAGCAGTACTTC.

The chain uses TRBV29-1 and TRBJ2-5; 10 positions agree with TRBD1. CDR3 size: 14 residues. Germline V gives CDR1 SQVTM, CDR2 ANQGSEA. With V trimmed by 5 bases and J by 4 bases, 7 bases remained unmatched. In nucleotides, the CDR3 is TGCAGCGTTTACGGGACAGGGGAAGGAGAGACCCAGTACTTC. It codes for CSVYGTGEGETQYF.

The chain carries TRBV28 and TRBJ2-1; unclear D gene. Germline lookup yields CDR1 MDHEN and CDR2 SYDVKM. This CDR3 contains 15 residues. Trimming removed 6 bases from V and 0 bases from J, with 12 bases in between. CDR3 nucleotide sequence: TGTGCCAGCAGAGTACGGTATAGCTCCTACAATGAGCAGTTCTTC. Amino acid sequence: CASRVRYSSYNEQFF.

The V and J genes are TRBV5-1 and TRBJ2-7, with D unresolved. Germline V gene sequence: CDR1 SGHRS, CDR2 YFSETQ. The V end was cut by 1 base, the J end by 0 bases, with 8 bases between. The CDR3 length is 14 residues. CDR3 amino acids: CASSLRRISYEQYF. The CDR3 region has the DNA TGCGCCAGCAGCTTGAGGCGGATCTCCTACGAGCAGTACTTC.

V gene TRBV5-1 combines with J gene TRBJ2-1, with 13 positions matching TRBD2. Losses at the gene ends were 1 base for V and 9 bases for J; bases not matched to a gene: 7. The V gene's germline CDR1 is SGHRS and CDR2 YFSETQ. The CDR3 runs to 16 residues. CDR3 nucleotides: TGCGCCAGCAGCTTGTCGACTAGCGGGGGGTCGAGTGAGCAGTTCTTC. Residues: CASSLSTSGGSSEQFF.

The chain couples TRBV5-1 to TRBJ2-7, with D perhaps TRBD1 (5 bases). This CDR3 is built from 15 residues. Trimming took 2 bases from V and 3 from J, leaving 15 bases between them. Germline V gene data show CDR1 as SGHRS and CDR2 as YFSETQ. As DNA, the CDR3 is TGCGCCAGCAGCTTAGAGGCAGGGCTAATCTACGAGCAGTACTTC. This sequence encodes CASSLEAGLIYEQYF.

The genes are TRBV3-1 (or the pseudogene TRBV3-2) and TRBJ1-1; 9 nucleotides line up with TRBD1. The CDR3 totals 14 residues. V dropped 5 bases and J dropped 8; count of bases not matched to a gene: 9. Germline CDR1 and CDR2: LGHDT and YNNKEL (reference sequence). The CDR3 sequence is CASSFGTGSPEAFF. DNA of the CDR3: TGTGCCAGCAGCTTTGGGACAGGGTCGCCCGAAGCTTTCTTT.

The genes are TRBV2 and TRBJ2-3; 7 bases are shared with TRBD2. CDR1 SNHLY and CDR2 FYNNEI come from the germline V gene. The CDR3 contains 16 residues. V lost 4 bases to trimming and J lost 2 bases; unmatched junction nucleotides: 9. The CDR3 DNA reads TGTGCCAGCAGTGGTGTGCTAGCGGAGTTCACAGATACGCAGTATTTT. It is translated as CASSGVLAEFTDTQYF.

This chain joins TRBV7-2 and TRBJ1-1, with D maybe TRBD1 (5 bases). This CDR3 has 16 residues. Trimming took 4 bases from V and 1 from J, leaving 16 bases between them. Germline V lookup: CDR1 SGHTA, CDR2 FQGNSA. This CDR3 is CASSSAGLGPNTEAFF. Here the CDR3 DNA reads TGTGCCAGCAGCTCCGCGGGGCTCGGGCCGAACACTGAAGCTTTCTTT.

This chain joins TRBV5-1 and TRBJ1-2, with TRBD1 identical over 8 bases. V trimming: 4 bases; J trimming: 10 bases; junction bases outside the gene matches: 6. The CDR3 is 12 amino acids. CDR1 and CDR2 (germline): SGHRS, YFSETQ. CDR3 loop: CASSITGGNYTF. The CDR3 DNA reads TGCGCCAGCAGCATTACAGGGGGGAACTACACCTTC.

This clone was observed a handful of times. The genes are TRBV27 and TRBJ1-1; D is unclear. The length of the CDR3 is 13 residues. Per the germline V gene, CDR1 is MNHEY and CDR2 is SMNVEV (reference sequence). Trimming took 5 bases from V and 11 from J, leaving 18 bases between them. The CDR3 region has the DNA TGTGCCAGCAGTCTAGGGCAGGCGTGGGAGGCTTTCTTT. Translating it yields CASSLGQAWEAFF.